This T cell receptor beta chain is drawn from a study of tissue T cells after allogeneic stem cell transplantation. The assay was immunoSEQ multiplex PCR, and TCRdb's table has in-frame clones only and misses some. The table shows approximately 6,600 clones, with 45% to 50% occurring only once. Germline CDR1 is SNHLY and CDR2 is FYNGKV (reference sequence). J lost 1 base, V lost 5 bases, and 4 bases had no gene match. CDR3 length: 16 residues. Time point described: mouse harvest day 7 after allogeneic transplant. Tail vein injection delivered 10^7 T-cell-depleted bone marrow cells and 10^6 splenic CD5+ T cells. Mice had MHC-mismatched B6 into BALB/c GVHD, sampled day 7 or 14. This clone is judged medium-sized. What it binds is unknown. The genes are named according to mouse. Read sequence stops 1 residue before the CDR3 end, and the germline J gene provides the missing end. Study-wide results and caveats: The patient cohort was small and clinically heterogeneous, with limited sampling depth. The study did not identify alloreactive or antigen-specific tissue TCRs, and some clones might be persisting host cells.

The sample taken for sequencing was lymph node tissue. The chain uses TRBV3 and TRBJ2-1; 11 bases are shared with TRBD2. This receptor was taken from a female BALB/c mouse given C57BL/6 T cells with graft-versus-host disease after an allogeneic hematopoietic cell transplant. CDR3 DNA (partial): TGTGCCAGCAGCCTCTACTGGGGGGGCAACTATGCTGAGCAGTTC. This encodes CASSLYWGGNYAEQF. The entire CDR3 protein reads CASSLYWGGNYAEQFF.